This TCR beta chain was sequenced in a study of blood T cell repertoires in COVID-19. Background on the study: Sample material is recorded as cDNA or gDNA derived from T cells, B-cell-depleted T cells, or PBMCs.

CDR3 size: 13 residues. The germline V and J ends were trimmed by 7 bases and 7 bases, with 20 bases remaining between them. Germline V lookup: CDR1 SQVTM, CDR2 ANQGSEA. The study assigned cohorts using participant-reported clinical history. Profiling relied on immunoSEQ multiplex PCR, and the TCRdb table lists in-frame clones only, not all of them. In the table there are roughly 200,000 clones, approximately 75% of which are singletons. The chain combines TRBV29-1 with TRBJ2-7, with D possibly TRBD1 on 6 matching bases. The source material was PBMCs or T cells enriched from blood (not recorded which). This clonotype was obtained from a middle-aged man who had recovered from COVID-19. The CDR3 is CSAVGQGLREQYF. The CDR3 DNA reads as TGCAGCGCCGTGGGGCAGGGGTTGCGGGAGCAGTACTTC.